Following are 30 T cell receptor beta chains from one sample sequenced in a study of T cell responses to AZD1222 COVID-19 vaccine. Here immunoSEQ multiplex PCR was the method, and the copy in TCRdb shows in-frame clones only, minus some. The sample includes approximately 160,000 clones, approximately 86% seen only once; the top ten take 2.5% to 3%. Specimen: peripheral blood, collected on day 0 of AZD1222 vaccination. The receptors here all came from an adult in good health.

The rearrangement links TRBV6-1 to TRBJ2-1; tentative D call: TRBD2 (5 bases). V lost 3 bases to trimming and J lost 4 bases, with 13 bases between them. Germline V CDR1 and CDR2: MNHNS, SASEGT. This CDR3 contains 15 residues. CDR3 loop: CASSDRDPGYNEQFF. The CDR3 DNA sequence: TGTGCCAGCAGTGACCGGGATCCCGGGTACAATGAGCAGTTCTTC.

The J gene is TRBJ2-7, the V gene TRBV3-1 (or the pseudogene TRBV3-2), with 10 bases matching TRBD2. With 0 bases clipped from V and 5 bases from J, the junction kept 4 bases outside the gene matches. Germline CDR1 LGHDT, CDR2 YNNKEL (reference sequence). The CDR3 consists of 15 residues. CDR3 protein: CASSQDPAGGNEQYF. As DNA, the CDR3 is TGTGCCAGCAGCCAAGATCCAGCGGGAGGGAACGAGCAGTACTTC.

This chain connects TRBV27 to TRBJ1-2, with 9 nucleotides matching TRBD1. The V and J ends lost 4 bases and 3 bases, in that order; junction bases with no gene match: 9. The CDR3 extends over 16 amino acids. CDR1 and CDR2 from the germline V gene are MNHEY and SMNVEV (reference sequence). The chain's CDR3 is CASSSRQGVPDYGYTF. For the CDR3, the DNA is TGTGCCAGCAGTTCCAGACAGGGGGTACCTGACTATGGCTACACCTTC.

The chain joins TRBV28 to TRBJ1-4; D is ambiguous. The V gene lost 3 bases and the J gene lost 3 bases, with 8 bases spanning the gap. The CDR3 length is 14 residues. Looked up from germline, CDR1 is MDHEN and CDR2 is SYDVKM. In nucleotides, the CDR3 is TGTGCCAGCAGTTTGGCAGGTTCTAATGAAAAACTGTTTTTT. It yields the protein CASSLAGSNEKLFF.

This chain links TRBV27 with TRBJ2-5, with a weak D call TRBD2 (7 bases). The CDR3 runs to 15 residues. Germline-derived CDR1 and CDR2 are MNHEY and SMNVEV (reference sequence). Trimming cost V 5 bases and J 2 bases, with 15 bases left between them. The CDR3 is CASSPWGGTQETQYF. As DNA, the CDR3 is TGTGCCAGCAGTCCATGGGGGGGCACTCAAGAGACCCAGTACTTC.

V is TRBV7-2 and J is TRBJ1-5; the D is unclear. This CDR3 comprises 14 residues. Germline lookup yields CDR1 SGHTA and CDR2 FQGNSA. V was shortened by 3 bases and J by 5 bases, with 11 bases between the two germline ends. CDR3: CASSLTVKYQPQHF. The CDR3 DNA reads TGTGCCAGCAGCTTGACCGTAAAGTATCAGCCCCAGCATTTT. Using reference TRBV7-2 and TRBJ1-5 for the parts outside the CDR3, the full variable domain is GAGVSQSPSNKVTEKGKDVELRCDPISGHTALYWYRQSLGQGLEFLIYFQGNSAPDKSGLPSDRFSAERTGGSVSTLTIQRTQQEDSAVYLCASSLTVKYQPQHFGDGTRLSIL.

The rearrangement uses TRBV27 and TRBJ2-7, with 7 bases fitting TRBD2. The CDR3 is 13 amino acids. The trim removed 3 bases at V and 6 bases at J, leaving 5 bases unmatched. Germline CDR1 is MNHEY and CDR2 is SMNVEV (reference sequence). Written as DNA, the CDR3 is TGTGCCAGCAGTTTTCAGCGGGAAGGCGAGCAGTACTTC. It translates to CASSFQREGEQYF.

The rearrangement links TRBV6-5 to TRBJ2-3; no clear D gene. V lost 2 bases, J lost 2 bases, and 8 bases lay in between. This CDR3 is built from 14 residues. CDR1 and CDR2 from the germline V gene are MNHEY and SVGAGI. The DNA for the CDR3 is TGTGCCAGCAGTTACCGATTTAACACAGATACGCAGTATTTT. It specifies CASSYRFNTDTQYF.

This chain connects TRBV30 to TRBJ2-5; D is undetermined. Germline V gives CDR1 GTSNPN, CDR2 SVGIG (reference sequence). V gave up 2 bases and J gave up 5 bases, with 12 bases separating them. The CDR3 spans 13 residues. CDR3 protein: CAWSPSGEETQYF. The CDR3 DNA reads TGTGCCTGGAGTCCTTCGGGTGAGGAGACCCAGTACTTC.

The chain is built from TRBV28 and TRBJ1-5; the D is unclear. The V gene's germline CDR1 is MDHEN and CDR2 SYDVKM. The length of the CDR3 is 14 residues. The germline V and J ends were trimmed by 5 bases and 3 bases, with 11 bases remaining between them. CDR3 in DNA: TGTGCCAGCAGTCCAGGTGGGGTCAATCAGCCCCAGCATTTT. This encodes CASSPGGVNQPQHF.

The chain recombines TRBV4-1 with TRBJ2-2, with TRBD1 matching over 10 bases. J was trimmed by 6 bases and V by 11 bases; bases with no gene match: 18. The germline V gene has CDR1 MGHRA and CDR2 YSYEKL. This CDR3 region has 17 residues. The CDR3, as DNA: TGCGCCCGCACTCCCCTTGACGACAGGGGGCTTTCCGGGGAGCTGTTTTTT. Translating gives CARTPLDDRGLSGELFF.

The rearrangement links TRBV2 to TRBJ2-7; the match to TRBD2 covers 8 bases. Germline lookup yields CDR1 SNHLY and CDR2 FYNNEI. The CDR3 is made up of 16 amino acids. The V gene end was trimmed by 6 bases and the J gene end by 0 bases; junction bases not matched to a gene: 10. CDR3 sequence (DNA): TGTGCCAGCAGGGAAACTAGCGGCCCAATCTCCTACGAGCAGTACTTC. It specifies CASRETSGPISYEQYF.

This clone has more than one count but fewer than ten. J is TRBJ2-1 and V is TRBV11-2; 14 bases match TRBD2. The V gene's germline CDR1 is SGHAT and CDR2 FQNNGV. The CDR3 consists of 17 residues. V trimming: 5 bases; J trimming: 5 bases; junction bases outside the gene matches: 8. CDR3 nucleotide sequence: TGTGCCAGCAGCCTCGGACTAGCGGGAGGCCATAACAATGAGCAGTTCTTC. This encodes CASSLGLAGGHNNEQFF. Complete variable domain (other parts from reference TRBV11-2 and TRBJ2-1): EAGVAQSPRYKIIEKRQSVAFWCNPISGHATLYWYQQILGQGPKLLIQFQNNGVVDDSQLPKDRFSAERLKGVDSTLKIQPAKLEDSAVYLCASSLGLAGGHNNEQFFGPGTRLTVL.

This clone was counted only a few times. V is TRBV5-5 and J is TRBJ1-1, with D hard to call. Trimming left V 2 bases short and J 2 bases short, with 7 bases between. This CDR3 spans 13 amino acids. Germline CDR1 is SGHKS and CDR2 is YYEKEE (reference sequence). The CDR3 DNA sequence: TGTGCCAGCAGCTTTTCGCCTAACACTGAAGCTTTCTTT. Translation gives CASSFSPNTEAFF.

This rearrangement joins TRBV6-5 to TRBJ1-3, with D unresolved. Germline V CDR1 and CDR2: MNHEY, SVGAGI. With 7 bases removed from V and 0 bases from J, the gap between germline ends came to 13 bases. CDR3 length: 15 residues. The CDR3 nucleotides read TGTGCCAGCAAGACCTTTGGCCTCTCTGGAAACACCATATATTTT. This sequence encodes CASKTFGLSGNTIYF.

V gene TRBV19 combines with J gene TRBJ1-6, with 8 bases aligning to TRBD1. The junction had 5 bases not matched to a gene; V was cut back by 6 bases and J by 7 bases. The germline V gene has CDR1 LNHDA and CDR2 SQIVND (reference sequence). The CDR3 totals 14 residues. The CDR3 DNA sequence: TGTGCCAGTAGACCAACAGGGGGGAATTCACCCCTCCACTTT. Translating it yields CASRPTGGNSPLHF.

The sample holds one count of this clone. The chain joins TRBV6-5 to TRBJ1-6; D remains ambiguous. The CDR3 consists of 15 residues. Germline V gene sequence: CDR1 MNHEY, CDR2 SVGAGI. V lost 2 bases and J lost 7, with 12 bases in between. This CDR3 reads CASSYGSRTNSPLHF. CDR3 nucleotides: TGTGCCAGCAGTTACGGCAGCAGAACAAATTCACCCCTCCACTTT.

This clone has a handful of counts. V usage is TRBV27 and J usage is TRBJ1-6; D may be TRBD1 (5 bases). This CDR3 is built from 17 residues. CDR1 MNHEY and CDR2 SMNVEV come from the germline V gene (reference sequence). Between the trimmed V and J ends, which lost 2 bases and 6 bases, there was a span of 17 bases. In DNA form, the CDR3 reads TGTGCCAGCAGTTTAAGTCGTATCGGGGCGGTTAATTCACCCCTCCACTTT. Amino acids: CASSLSRIGAVNSPLHF.

The chain joins TRBV12-3 or TRBV12-4 to TRBJ2-3; no firm D call. Trimming removed 6 bases at V and 3 bases at J, with 7 bases between. The CDR3 spans 12 residues. The CDR3 here is CASRKETDTQYF. DNA of the CDR3: TGTGCCAGCAGAAAAGAGACAGATACGCAGTATTTT.

The chain links TRBV19 to TRBJ1-2; D is undetermined. Per germline, CDR1 LNHDA and CDR2 SQIVND (reference sequence). V lost 3 bases, J lost 4 bases, and 9 bases lay in between. This CDR3 has 13 residues. The CDR3 sequence is CASSMSGVYGYTF. CDR3 nucleotide sequence: TGTGCCAGTAGTATGTCCGGGGTCTATGGCTACACCTTC.

This chain connects TRBV28 to TRBJ2-7, with 8 bases fitting TRBD2. The CDR3 contains 15 residues. The germline gives CDR1 MDHEN, CDR2 SYDVKM. V was clipped by 3 bases and J by 7 bases; unmatched bases: 11. This CDR3 reads CASSFPRGGASEQYF. CDR3 nucleotides: TGTGCCAGCAGTTTCCCCCGGGGGGGGGCAAGTGAGCAGTACTTC.

The chain carries TRBV30 and TRBJ2-7; 7 bases agree with TRBD1. J gave up 0 bases and V 0 bases, and 2 bases lay outside the gene matches. CDR3 length: 14 residues. CDR1 is GTSNPN and CDR2 is SVGIG in the germline V gene (reference sequence). In nucleotides, the CDR3 is TGTGCCTGGAGTGTAGACAGGGTCTCCTACGAGCAGTACTTC. This translates into CAWSVDRVSYEQYF.

The rearrangement links TRBV28 to TRBJ2-3; D is perhaps TRBD1 (5 bases). CDR3 length: 14 residues. V gave up 3 bases and J gave up 0 bases, with 7 bases separating them. Germline CDR1 MDHEN, CDR2 SYDVKM. The CDR3 spells CASSLQGSTDTQYF. CDR3 DNA sequence: TGTGCCAGCAGTTTGCAGGGCAGCACAGATACGCAGTATTTT.

The CDR3 DNA reads as TGTGCCAGCAGTGCGCGGCCCGGACTGGTAAATCAGCCCCAGCATTTT. It encodes CASSARPGLVNQPQHF. The J gene is TRBJ1-5, the V gene TRBV6-1, with unresolved D. Trimming shortened V by 4 bases and J by 4 bases, and 17 bases separated the two germline ends. The CDR3 sequence is 16 residues long. Germline V lookup: CDR1 MNHNS, CDR2 SASEGT.

The rearrangement uses TRBV10-1 and TRBJ2-2; D is undetermined. Germline V gene lookup returns CDR1 WNHNN and CDR2 SYGVQD (reference sequence). The V end lost 6 bases, the J end lost 1 base, and 3 bases lay between the germline ends. This CDR3 comprises 12 residues. The CDR3 DNA reads as TGCGCCAGCAGAGGGAACACCGGGGAGCTGTTTTTT. Translating it yields CASRGNTGELFF.

This chain links TRBV25-1 with TRBJ2-7, with 10 bases lining up with TRBD2. The CDR3 length is 16 residues. CDR1 MGHDK and CDR2 SYGVNS come from the germline V gene. V dropped 6 bases and J dropped 6; count of bases not matched to a gene: 14. The CDR3 DNA reads as TGTGCCAGCAGCACTCAGCGGGAGGGCCAACGGCGCGAGCAGTACTTC. It codes for CASSTQREGQRREQYF.

The chain is built from TRBV30 and TRBJ1-2; D gene ambiguous. From germline, CDR1 is GTSNPN and CDR2 SVGIG (reference sequence). Trimming took off 0 bases at V and 0 bases at J, with 8 bases between the two ends. This CDR3 spans 14 amino acids. CDR3 sequence: CAWSVSRANYGYTF. CDR3 coding DNA: TGTGCCTGGAGTGTATCCAGAGCTAACTATGGCTACACCTTC.

The rearrangement links TRBV10-3 to TRBJ1-2; D remains ambiguous. V was cut by 7 bases and J by 5 bases, with 20 bases left in between. The CDR3 is 15 amino acids. Germline CDR1 and CDR2: ENHRY and SYGVKD. The CDR3 protein is CAIKSDGRRLYGYTF. CDR3 sequence (DNA): TGTGCCATCAAGTCGGACGGTAGGAGGCTATATGGCTACACCTTC.

This chain uses TRBV5-1 with TRBJ1-2; D call uncertain. Germline V CDR1 and CDR2: SGHRS, YFSETQ. The CDR3 loop spans 12 amino acids. The V end was cut by 5 bases, the J end by 2 bases, with 7 bases between. CDR3 amino acids: CASRQTNYGYTF. The CDR3 DNA is TGCGCCAGCAGACAGACGAACTATGGCTACACCTTC. The full variable domain, with the rest looked up from reference TRBV5-1 and TRBJ1-2, is KAGVTQTPRYLIKTRGQQVTLSCSPISGHRSVSWYQQTPGQGLQFLFEYFSETQRNKGNFPGRFSGRQFSNSRSEMNVSTLELGDSALYLCASRQTNYGYTFGSGTRLTVV.

This clone has only a few counts. The chain couples TRBV3-1 (or the pseudogene TRBV3-2) to TRBJ2-1; TRBD2 matches 14 bases. J gave up 11 bases and V 4 bases, and 7 bases lay outside the gene matches. The CDR3 runs to 15 residues. Germline CDR1 and CDR2: LGHDT and YNNKEL (reference sequence). CDR3 bases: TGTGCCAGCAGCCTATCCGGGACTAGCGGGAGTAAGCAGTTCTTC. Protein sequence: CASSLSGTSGSKQFF.